The 7 T cell receptor beta chains below all came from one sample that was sequenced in a study of early T cells in non-severe SARS-CoV-2 infection. MiXCR, run by TCRdb on the 5' RACE reads, gives a single entry per CDR3 protein. The profile covers roughly 26,000 distinct CDR3 sequences, with 5.1% appearing a single time and 4% taken by the ten largest. Sequences were obtained from whole blood. The source is an adult who was a healthcare worker with PCR-confirmed SARS-CoV-2 infection or an uninfected control (not recorded which).

This clonotype was observed a few times. This chain joins TRBV20-1 and TRBJ1-6; tentative D call: TRBD1 (6 bases). Trimming took 6 bases from V and 7 from J, leaving 19 bases between them. Germline V gene data show CDR1 as DFQATT and CDR2 as SNEGSKA (reference sequence). CDR3 length: 15 residues. This CDR3 is CSATFPGQWNSPLHF. CDR3 nucleotides: TGCAGTGCAACATTTCCGGGACAATGGAATTCACCCCTCCACTTT.

This clonotype has ten or more counts. The chain combines TRBV10-3 with TRBJ2-6, with unresolved D. This CDR3 is 12 amino acids long. Germline V gene lookup returns CDR1 ENHRY and CDR2 SYGVKD. Trimming cost V 6 bases and J 0 bases, with 0 bases left between them. The CDR3 nucleotides are TGTGCCATCAGCTCTGGGGCCAACGTCCTGACTTTC. Its protein is CAISSGANVLTF.

This clonotype was counted a few times. J is TRBJ2-5 and V is TRBV5-4; the D is unclear. The CDR3 is 14 residues long. Looked up from germline, CDR1 is SGHNT and CDR2 is YYREEE (reference sequence). V lost 3 bases to trimming and J lost 1 base, with 10 bases between them. CDR3 nucleotide sequence: TGTGCCAGCAGCTCGGACGGATTCCAAGAGACCCAGTACTTC. Residues: CASSSDGFQETQYF. Drawing the rest from reference TRBV5-4 and TRBJ2-5, the complete variable domain is ETGVTQSPTHLIKTRGQQVTLRCSSQSGHNTVSWYQQALGQGPQFIFQYYREEENGRGNFPPRFSGLQFPNYSSELNVNALELDDSALYLCASSSDGFQETQYFGPGTRLLVL.

This clonotype has more than one count but fewer than ten. V and J are TRBV12-3 or TRBV12-4 and TRBJ2-2; D is ambiguous. The length of the CDR3 is 15 residues. With 3 bases removed from V and 0 bases from J, the gap between germline ends came to 8 bases. CDR3 coding DNA: TGTGCCAGCAGTTTGGTTCAGTCGAACACCGGGGAGCTGTTTTTT. It translates to CASSLVQSNTGELFF.

There are many counts of this clonotype. This chain uses TRBV27 with TRBJ1-3, with D uncertain. V was cut by 5 bases and J by 1 base, with 9 bases left in between. CDR3 length equals 14 residues. Germline assignment: CDR1 MNHEY and CDR2 SMNVEV (reference sequence). The CDR3 nucleotides are TGTGCCAGCAGTCCCCGGGGTTCTGGAAACACCATATATTTT. Translation: CASSPRGSGNTIYF.

This clonotype was seen ten or more times. The V gene is TRBV19, the J gene TRBJ2-3; 14 bases align to TRBD2. The trim removed 5 bases at V and 5 bases at J, leaving 9 bases unmatched. In germline, CDR1 is LNHDA, CDR2 SQIVND (reference sequence). The CDR3 has 17 amino acids. CDR3 coding DNA: TGTGCCAGTAGTTCCCGGACTAGCGGGGGGACGAGAGATACGCAGTATTTT. This gives the protein CASSSRTSGGTRDTQYF.

This chain uses TRBV6-1 with TRBJ2-2; D might be TRBD1 (5 bases). Trimming stripped 4 bases from V and 5 bases from J, with 11 bases between. Germline assignment: CDR1 MNHNS and CDR2 SASEGT. This CDR3 has 14 amino acids. The CDR3: CASSANRNTGELFF. CDR3 nucleotides: TGTGCCAGCAGTGCCAACAGGAATACCGGGGAGCTGTTTTTT.